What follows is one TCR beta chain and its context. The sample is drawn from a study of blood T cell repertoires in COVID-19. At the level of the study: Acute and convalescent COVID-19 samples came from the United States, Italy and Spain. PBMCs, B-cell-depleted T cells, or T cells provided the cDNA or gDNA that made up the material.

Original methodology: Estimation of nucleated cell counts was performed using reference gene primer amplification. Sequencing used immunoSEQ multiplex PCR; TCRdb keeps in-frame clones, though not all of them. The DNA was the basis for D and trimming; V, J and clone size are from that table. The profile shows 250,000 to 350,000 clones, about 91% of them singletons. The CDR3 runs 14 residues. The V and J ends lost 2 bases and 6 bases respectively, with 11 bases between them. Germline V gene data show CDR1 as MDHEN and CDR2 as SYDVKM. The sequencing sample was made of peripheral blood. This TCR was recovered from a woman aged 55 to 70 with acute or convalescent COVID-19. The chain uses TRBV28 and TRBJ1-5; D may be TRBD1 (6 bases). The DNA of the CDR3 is TGTGCCAGCAGTTTAACCCACAGGGCTCAGCCCCAGCATTTT. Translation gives CASSLTHRAQPQHF.